The source of this TCR beta chain is a study of neoadjuvant anti-PD-1 for oral cavity cancer. Overall study: Patients without progression got a fourth dose around day 43.

TCRdb's table, derived via immunoSEQ multiplex PCR, lists solely in-frame clones and lacks some. The sample carries tens of thousands of clones, 70% to 85% recorded once. The germline V and J ends were trimmed by 0 bases and 4 bases, with 7 bases remaining between them. The CDR3 has 13 amino acids. The germline gives CDR1 SGHRS, CDR2 YFSETQ. The source is a person between 40 and 85 years old with oral cavity squamous cell carcinoma. Source: PBMCs, taken before nivolumab (anti-PD-1) treatment. This sequence joins TRBV5-1 and TRBJ1-2; no clear D. The CDR3 protein is CASSLGDAYGYTF. The CDR3 nucleotides are TGCGCCAGCAGCTTGGGGGATGCCTATGGCTACACCTTC. Drawing the rest from reference TRBV5-1 and TRBJ1-2, the complete variable domain is KAGVTQTPRYLIKTRGQQVTLSCSPISGHRSVSWYQQTPGQGLQFLFEYFSETQRNKGNFPGRFSGRQFSNSRSEMNVSTLELGDSALYLCASSLGDAYGYTFGSGTRLTVV.